A selection of T cell receptor beta chains follows, all from one sample in a study of radiotherapy plus CTLA-4 blockade in lung cancer. Libraries were prepared by immunoSEQ multiplex PCR; TCRdb keeps only in-frame clonotypes and omits some of them. The repertoire holds 40,000 to 50,000 clones, with 70% to 80% as singletons. This specimen was peripheral blood, taken from a patient treated with radiotherapy plus ipilimumab. The receptors originated from a human donor with non-small cell lung cancer who had stable disease on radiotherapy plus ipilimumab. Each CDR3 is given without its conserved first and last residue. Clone size is stated in some rows and not others, as once, few, many or a class when expanded.

ASSTQGAHTDTQY	-	TRBV7-2	TRBJ2-3
ASRLTGTGEGGYT	-	TRBV7-7	TRBJ1-2
ASSPSGQIEQY	-	TRBV18	TRBJ2-7
ASRTGTGIAGELF	-	TRBV5-1	TRBJ2-2
SVDQSYGYT	-	TRBV29-1	TRBJ1-2
ASSETRATDTQY	few	TRBV2	TRBJ2-3
ASSLTGDGVGGYT	-	TRBV7-9	TRBJ1-2
AWIVQGGTEAF	-	TRBV30	TRBJ1-1
ASSPGGTREKLF	-	TRBV5-4	TRBJ1-4
ASSLWTGGGTEAF	few	TRBV5-1	TRBJ1-1
ASSTRGGRDTEAF	-	TRBV6-5	TRBJ1-1
ASSRRGLVYEQY	-	TRBV14	TRBJ2-7
ASSSLRTGNEQF	-	TRBV6-1	TRBJ2-1
ASTRGGPHGYT	once	TRBV10-2	TRBJ1-2
ASSLVGQGKSKNIQY	-	TRBV5-6	TRBJ2-4
ASSPSSENYGYT	-	TRBV18	TRBJ1-2
ASSLAPGREVYGYT	-	TRBV11-2	TRBJ1-2
SVGGRQGWNTEAF	-	TRBV29-1	TRBJ1-1
AISVASGRGEQY	-	TRBV10-3	TRBJ2-7
ASGFVAGGTGELF	-	TRBV12-5	TRBJ2-2